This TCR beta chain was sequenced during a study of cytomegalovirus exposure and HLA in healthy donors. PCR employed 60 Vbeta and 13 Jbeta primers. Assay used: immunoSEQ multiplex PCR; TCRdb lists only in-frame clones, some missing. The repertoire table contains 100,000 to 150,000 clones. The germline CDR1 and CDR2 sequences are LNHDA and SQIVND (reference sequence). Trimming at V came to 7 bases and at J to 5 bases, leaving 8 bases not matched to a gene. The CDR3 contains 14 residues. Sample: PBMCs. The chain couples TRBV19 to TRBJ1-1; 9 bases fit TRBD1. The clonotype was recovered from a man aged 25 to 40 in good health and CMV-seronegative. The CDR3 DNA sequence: TGTGCCAGTATGGTAGGACAGGGGAGGACTGAAGCTTTCTTT. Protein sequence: CASMVGQGRTEAFF.